The rows below give T cell receptor beta chains drawn from one sample of a study of CD8+CD57+ T cells in acquired aplastic anemia. TCRdb re-analysed the reads in MiXCR, keeping a single row per CDR3 protein. This table holds under 250,000 distinct CDR3 sequences, 40% to 50% found once. The source material was sorted CD4+, CD8+, or CD8+CD57+ T cells (not recorded which) from PBMCs. The receptor set was obtained from a human donor with aplastic anemia. The CDR3 runs from the conserved cysteine through the conserved F or W. The D gene is left open where the match is weak. For some rows the clone size is stated as once, few or many, or as a class when expanded; others skip it.

d_call: TRBD1; clone_size: .; j_call: TRBJ2-3; v_call: TRBV9; cdr3_nt: TGTGCCAGCAGCGCCGTCACAGGGGCCAGCACAGATACGCAGTATTTT; cdr3_aa: CASSAVTGASTDTQYF
d_call: .; clone_size: many; j_call: TRBJ1-5; v_call: TRBV12-3/TRBV12-4; cdr3_nt: TGTGCCAGCAGCCCCGAGGGGGAAGGGCAGCCCCAGCATTTT; cdr3_aa: CASSPEGEGQPQHF
d_call: TRBD1; clone_size: .; j_call: TRBJ1-1; v_call: TRBV6-4; cdr3_nt: TGTGCCAGCAGTGACGGGACAGGGGACGTGAACACTGAAGCTTTCTTT; cdr3_aa: CASSDGTGDVNTEAFF
d_call: .; clone_size: many; j_call: TRBJ2-1; v_call: TRBV20-1; cdr3_nt: TGCAGTGCTTCTTGGGTTGACCCTAATGAGCAGTTCTTC; cdr3_aa: CSASWVDPNEQFF
d_call: .; clone_size: .; j_call: TRBJ1-1; v_call: TRBV9; cdr3_nt: TGTGCCAGCAGCCCGAGGACAGTAATGCCTGAAGCTTTCTTT; cdr3_aa: CASSPRTVMPEAFF
d_call: TRBD1; clone_size: many; j_call: TRBJ1-2; v_call: TRBV12-3/TRBV12-4; cdr3_nt: TGTGCCAGCAGTCGCGACAGGGACTATGGCTACACCTTC; cdr3_aa: CASSRDRDYGYTF
d_call: .; clone_size: once; j_call: TRBJ2-5; v_call: TRBV24-1; cdr3_nt: TGTGCCACCAGTGATTTTAGGGTGGGAGGAGAGACCCAGTACTTC; cdr3_aa: CATSDFRVGGETQYF
d_call: .; clone_size: many; j_call: TRBJ2-1; v_call: TRBV11-2; cdr3_nt: TGTGCCAGCAGCTTAGATAGTGGGGGCAATGAGCAGTTCTTC; cdr3_aa: CASSLDSGGNEQFF
d_call: .; clone_size: .; j_call: TRBJ1-2; v_call: TRBV7-2; cdr3_nt: TGTGCCAGCAGCTTGAGCAACGGGGGCGAGCTTGGCTACACCTTC; cdr3_aa: CASSLSNGGELGYTF
d_call: .; clone_size: .; j_call: TRBJ1-5; v_call: TRBV18; cdr3_nt: TGTGCCAGCTCGGAGGCGGACTTTAATCAGCCCCAGCATTTT; cdr3_aa: CASSEADFNQPQHF
d_call: TRBD1; clone_size: many; j_call: TRBJ1-1; v_call: TRBV19; cdr3_nt: TGTGCCAGTAGCTACCGGGACAGGGGGTTTGGAGCTTTCTTT; cdr3_aa: CASSYRDRGFGAFF
d_call: TRBD1; clone_size: few; j_call: TRBJ2-3; v_call: TRBV6-5; cdr3_nt: TGTGCCAGCAGTTACTCGAGCGGGACAGGGGCAGATACGCAGTATTTT; cdr3_aa: CASSYSSGTGADTQYF
d_call: .; clone_size: .; j_call: TRBJ2-1; v_call: TRBV6-5; cdr3_nt: TGTGCCGGCGGGTCTAGGGGGAATGAGCAGTTCTTC; cdr3_aa: CAGGSRGNEQFF
d_call: .; clone_size: .; j_call: TRBJ1-4; v_call: TRBV30; cdr3_nt: TGTGCCTGGAGTCCCTTGGGCGATGAAAAACTGTTTTTT; cdr3_aa: CAWSPLGDEKLFF
d_call: .; clone_size: many; j_call: TRBJ2-7; v_call: TRBV10-2; cdr3_nt: TGCGCCAGCAGTGAGTGGGCGGGACAACCCTACGAGCAGTACTTC; cdr3_aa: CASSEWAGQPYEQYF
d_call: TRBD2; clone_size: .; j_call: TRBJ2-2; v_call: TRBV6-5; cdr3_nt: TGTGCCAGCAGTTACTCGAGCGGGAGGGGAAACACCGGGGAGCTGTTTTTT; cdr3_aa: CASSYSSGRGNTGELFF
d_call: .; clone_size: few; j_call: TRBJ2-1; v_call: TRBV27; cdr3_nt: TGTGCCAGCAGCTCCTGGGGCAGGCACAATGAGCAGTTCTTC; cdr3_aa: CASSSWGRHNEQFF